Each of the 6 T cell receptor beta chains below was sequenced from the same sample in a study of PD-L1 blockade in urothelial cancer. Time point in this sample: pretreatment peripheral blood. Only in-frame clones appear in the TCRdb table, and some are missing; sequencing was by immunoSEQ multiplex PCR. This sample carries fewer than 100,000 clones, approximately 86% of them seen once, and the ten largest clones take about 7.4%. The sequences come from PBMCs, collected around atezolizumab (anti-PD-L1) treatment. The origin of the receptors is a man aged 35 to 55 with urothelial cancer.

The chain couples TRBV6-6 to TRBJ1-3; 7 bases agree with TRBD1. The CDR3 covers 11 residues. Germline trimming cut 5 bases from V and 11 bases from J; bases unmatched to any gene: 3. In germline, CDR1 is MNHNY, CDR2 SVGAGI (reference sequence). CDR3 DNA: TGTGCCAGCAGTAGGACAGGCGCCATATATTTT. Residues: CASSRTGAIYF.

The chain joins TRBV5-6 to TRBJ2-1, with 7 bases that match TRBD1. CDR3 length: 14 residues. Germline V gene data show CDR1 as SGHDT and CDR2 as YYEEEE. The V gene end was trimmed by 2 bases and the J gene end by 3 bases; junction bases not matched to a gene: 2. This chain's CDR3 is CASSFQGVYNEQFF. The CDR3 nucleotides are TGTGCCAGCAGCTTTCAGGGGGTCTACAATGAGCAGTTCTTC.

The gene calls are TRBV11-2 and TRBJ2-1; 15 bases line up with TRBD2. Germline assignment: CDR1 SGHAT and CDR2 FQNNGV. The CDR3 has 17 residues. V was pared by 1 base and J by 7 bases, with 5 bases of the junction left unmatched. The DNA of the CDR3 is TGTGCCAGCAGCTTAGGGGGACTAGCGGGAGGAAAGAATGAGCAGTTCTTC. It is translated as CASSLGGLAGGKNEQFF.

This sequence joins TRBV18 and TRBJ1-3; TRBD1 matches at 8 bases. The CDR3 covers 16 residues. Looked up from germline, CDR1 is KGHSH and CDR2 is LQKENI. The V gene end was trimmed by 3 bases and the J gene end by 3 bases; junction bases not matched to a gene: 7. DNA for the CDR3: TGTGCCAGCTCACCGGAGCAGGGGGCAGTTGGAAACACCATATATTTT. This gives the protein CASSPEQGAVGNTIYF.

This clone was detected once. The chain carries TRBV28 and TRBJ2-2; 10 bases are a match to TRBD2. The V and J ends lost 5 bases and 5 bases, in that order; junction bases with no gene match: 8. The length of the CDR3 is 16 residues. Germline V gene data show CDR1 as MDHEN and CDR2 as SYDVKM. For the CDR3, the DNA is TGTGCCAGCAGTCCCTCAGCGGGAGGGAGGACCGGGGAGCTGTTTTTT. Its translation is CASSPSAGGRTGELFF.

This chain connects TRBV28 to TRBJ1-3; D uncertain. V lost 0 bases and J lost 2, with 5 bases in between. The CDR3 is 14 amino acids. Germline lookup yields CDR1 MDHEN and CDR2 SYDVKM. The CDR3 loop reads CASSLWRAGNTIYF. Written as DNA, the CDR3 is TGTGCCAGCAGTTTATGGAGGGCTGGAAACACCATATATTTT.